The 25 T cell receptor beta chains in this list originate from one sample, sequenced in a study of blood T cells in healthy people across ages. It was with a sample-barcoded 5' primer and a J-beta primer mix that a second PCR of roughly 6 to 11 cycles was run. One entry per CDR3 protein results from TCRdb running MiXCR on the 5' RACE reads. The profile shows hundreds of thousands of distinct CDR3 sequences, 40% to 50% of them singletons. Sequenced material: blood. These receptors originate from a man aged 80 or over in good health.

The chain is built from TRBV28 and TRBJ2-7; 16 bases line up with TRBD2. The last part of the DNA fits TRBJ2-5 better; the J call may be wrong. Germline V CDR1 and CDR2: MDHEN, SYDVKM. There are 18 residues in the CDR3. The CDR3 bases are TGTGCCAGCAGTGGACCGGGACTAGCGGGAGGGCCAGGAAAGACCCAGTACTTC. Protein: CASSGPGLAGGPGKTQYF.

The CDR3 DNA is TGTGCCAGCAGCCGGGCCTCAGTTCTAGCGGGGGACAGCACAGATACGCAGTATTTT. Protein: CASSRASVLAGDSTDTQYF. This chain links TRBV7-2 with TRBJ2-3; 10 bases are a match to TRBD2. This CDR3 spans 19 amino acids. Germline V lookup: CDR1 SGHTA, CDR2 FQGNSA. Germline trimming cut 5 bases from V and 0 bases from J; bases unmatched to any gene: 14.

In nucleotides, the CDR3 is TGTGCCACCGGGCGAGCGGGACAGATGGAGGAGACCCAGTACTTC. Translated, it gives CATGRAGQMEETQYF. The chain carries TRBV6-2 or TRBV6-3 and TRBJ2-5, with D possibly being TRBD1 or TRBD2 (7 bases each). Trimming removed 10 bases at V and 5 bases at J, with 23 bases between. From germline, CDR1 is MNHEY and CDR2 SVGEGT. This CDR3 spans 15 amino acids.

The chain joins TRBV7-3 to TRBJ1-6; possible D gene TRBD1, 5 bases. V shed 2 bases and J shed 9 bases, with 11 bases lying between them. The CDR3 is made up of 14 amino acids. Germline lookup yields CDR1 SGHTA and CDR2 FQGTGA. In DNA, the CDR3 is TGTGCCAGCAGCTTAGGGGGGATTACTTCACCCCTCCACTTT. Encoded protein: CASSLGGITSPLHF.

This CDR3 reads CASSSTQGAPLKQFF. CDR3 nucleotide sequence: TGTGCCAGCAGTTCGACCCAGGGGGCCCCGCTCAAGCAGTTCTTC. This chain uses TRBV6-5 with TRBJ2-1; 8 positions agree with TRBD1. Germline V gene data show CDR1 as MNHEY and CDR2 as SVGAGI. The CDR3 contains 15 residues. V lost 4 bases to trimming and J lost 11 bases; unmatched junction nucleotides: 13.

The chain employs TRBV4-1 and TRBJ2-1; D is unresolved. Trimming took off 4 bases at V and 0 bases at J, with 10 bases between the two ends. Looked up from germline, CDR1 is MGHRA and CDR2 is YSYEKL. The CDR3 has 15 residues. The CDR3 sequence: CASSPTTVSYNEQFF. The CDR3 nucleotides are TGCGCCAGCAGCCCGACAACGGTCTCCTACAATGAGCAGTTCTTC.

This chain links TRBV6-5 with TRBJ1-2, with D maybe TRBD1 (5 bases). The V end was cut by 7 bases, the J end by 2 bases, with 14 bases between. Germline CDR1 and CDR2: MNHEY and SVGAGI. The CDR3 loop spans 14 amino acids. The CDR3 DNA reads TGTGCCAGCAAAGAGGACAATTCGAACTATGGCTACACCTTC. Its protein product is CASKEDNSNYGYTF.

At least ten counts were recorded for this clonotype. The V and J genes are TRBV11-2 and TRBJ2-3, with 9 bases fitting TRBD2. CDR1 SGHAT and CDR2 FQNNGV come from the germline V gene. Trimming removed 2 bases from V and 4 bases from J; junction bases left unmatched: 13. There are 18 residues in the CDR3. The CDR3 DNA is TGTGCCAGCAGCTTACAACTTGTGCGGGGGGGCAATTCAGATACGCAGTATTTT. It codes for CASSLQLVRGGNSDTQYF.

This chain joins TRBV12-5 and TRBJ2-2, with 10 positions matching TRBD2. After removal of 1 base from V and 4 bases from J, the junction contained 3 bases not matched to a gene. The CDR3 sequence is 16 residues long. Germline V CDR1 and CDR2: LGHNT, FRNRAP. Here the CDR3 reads CASGLAGTSATGELFF. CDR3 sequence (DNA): TGTGCTAGTGGTTTGGCTGGGACTAGCGCCACCGGGGAGCTGTTTTTT.

The CDR3 sequence: CASSHQTKSSYNEQFF. The CDR3 DNA follows: TGTGCCAGCAGCCACCAGACAAAGAGCTCCTACAATGAGCAGTTCTTC. The chain uses TRBV3-1 and TRBJ2-1; D is uncertain. The CDR3 has 16 residues. The V end lost 3 bases, the J end lost 0 bases, and 12 bases lay between the germline ends. CDR1 LGHDT and CDR2 YNNKEL come from the germline V gene (reference sequence).

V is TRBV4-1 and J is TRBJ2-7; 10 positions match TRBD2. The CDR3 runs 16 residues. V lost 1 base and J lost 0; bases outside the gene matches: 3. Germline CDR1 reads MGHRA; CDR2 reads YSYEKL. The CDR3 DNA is TGCGCCAGCAGCCAAGGAGCGGGAGGGATCTCCTACGAGCAGTACTTC. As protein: CASSQGAGGISYEQYF.

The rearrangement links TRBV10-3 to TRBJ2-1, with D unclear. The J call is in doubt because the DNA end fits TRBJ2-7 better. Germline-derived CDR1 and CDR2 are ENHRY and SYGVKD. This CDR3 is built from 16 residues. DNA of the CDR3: TGTGCCATCAGCCCAACCAGTGAAGGGAACTACAATGAGCAGTACTTC. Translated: CAISPTSEGNYNEQYF.

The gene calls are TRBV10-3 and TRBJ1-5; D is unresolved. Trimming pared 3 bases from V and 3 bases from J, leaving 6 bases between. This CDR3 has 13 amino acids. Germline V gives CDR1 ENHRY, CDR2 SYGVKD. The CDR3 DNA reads TGTGCCATCAGTGATTCGGTCAATCAGCCCCAGCATTTT. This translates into CAISDSVNQPQHF.

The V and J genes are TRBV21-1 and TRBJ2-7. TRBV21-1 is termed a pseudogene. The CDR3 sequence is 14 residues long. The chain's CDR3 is CASSKGYSYYEQYF. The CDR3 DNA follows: TGTGCCAGCAGCAAAGGGTACAGTTACTACGAGCAGTACTTC.

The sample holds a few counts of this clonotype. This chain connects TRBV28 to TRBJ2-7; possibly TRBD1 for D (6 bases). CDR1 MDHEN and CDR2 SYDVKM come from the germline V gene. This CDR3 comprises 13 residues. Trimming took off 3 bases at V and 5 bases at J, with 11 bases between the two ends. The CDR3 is CASSFTGLDEQYF. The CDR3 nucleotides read TGTGCCAGCAGTTTTACAGGGTTGGACGAGCAGTACTTC.

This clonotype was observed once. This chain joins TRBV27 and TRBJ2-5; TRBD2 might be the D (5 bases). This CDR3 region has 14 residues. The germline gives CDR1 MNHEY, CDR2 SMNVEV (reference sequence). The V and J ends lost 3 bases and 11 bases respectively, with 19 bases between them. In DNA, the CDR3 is TGTGCCAGCAGTTTGTTTGGGGAGCACAATGAGCAGTACTTC. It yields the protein CASSLFGEHNEQYF.

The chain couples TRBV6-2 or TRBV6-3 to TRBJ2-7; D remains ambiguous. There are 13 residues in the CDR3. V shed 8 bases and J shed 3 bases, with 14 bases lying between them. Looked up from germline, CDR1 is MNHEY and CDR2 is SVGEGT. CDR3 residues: CASAEAYLYEQYF. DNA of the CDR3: TGTGCCAGCGCCGAGGCATACCTCTACGAGCAGTACTTC.

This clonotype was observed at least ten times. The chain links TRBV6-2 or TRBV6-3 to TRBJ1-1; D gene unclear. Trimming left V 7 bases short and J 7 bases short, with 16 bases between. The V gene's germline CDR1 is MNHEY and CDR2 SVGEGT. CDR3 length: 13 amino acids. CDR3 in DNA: TGTGCCAGCATTAAAGTCTCCCGGAATGAAGCTTTCTTT. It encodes CASIKVSRNEAFF.

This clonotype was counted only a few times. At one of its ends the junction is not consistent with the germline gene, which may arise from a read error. CDR3 in DNA: TGCAGTGTTGACACAGGGGACTATGGCTACACCTTC. As protein: CSVDTGDYGYTF. The chain combines TRBV29-1 with TRBJ1-2; 7 bases match TRBD1. The CDR3 extends over 12 amino acids. Germline V gives CDR1 SQVTM, CDR2 ANQGSEA.

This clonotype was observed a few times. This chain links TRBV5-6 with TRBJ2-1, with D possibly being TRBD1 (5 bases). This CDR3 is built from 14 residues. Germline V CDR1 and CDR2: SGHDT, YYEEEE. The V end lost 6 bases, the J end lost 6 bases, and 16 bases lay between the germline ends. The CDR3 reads CASIHYRNTNEQFF. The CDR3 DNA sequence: TGTGCCAGCATCCATTACAGGAATACCAATGAGCAGTTCTTC.

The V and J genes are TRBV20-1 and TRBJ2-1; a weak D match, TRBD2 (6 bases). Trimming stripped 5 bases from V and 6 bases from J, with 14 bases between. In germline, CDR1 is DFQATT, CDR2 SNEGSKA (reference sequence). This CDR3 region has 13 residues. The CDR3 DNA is TGCAGTGCTGAAGGCGGGGAGAGCAATGAGCAGTTCTTC. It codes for CSAEGGESNEQFF.

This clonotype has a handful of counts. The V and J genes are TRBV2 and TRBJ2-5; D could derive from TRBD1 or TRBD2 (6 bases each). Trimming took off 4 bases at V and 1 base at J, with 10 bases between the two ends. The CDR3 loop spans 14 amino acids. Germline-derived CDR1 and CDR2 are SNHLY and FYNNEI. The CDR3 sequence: CASSVGGVQETQYF. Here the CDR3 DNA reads TGTGCCAGCAGTGTGGGGGGCGTCCAAGAGACCCAGTACTTC.

The CDR3 DNA sequence: TGTGCCAGCAGTTTATACGGACATAACACTGAAGCTTTCTTT. As protein: CASSLYGHNTEAFF. The chain couples TRBV12-3 or TRBV12-4 to TRBJ1-1; TRBD1 might be the D (5 bases). V lost 2 bases and J 2 bases, leaving 9 bases between the germline ends. This CDR3 is built from 14 residues.

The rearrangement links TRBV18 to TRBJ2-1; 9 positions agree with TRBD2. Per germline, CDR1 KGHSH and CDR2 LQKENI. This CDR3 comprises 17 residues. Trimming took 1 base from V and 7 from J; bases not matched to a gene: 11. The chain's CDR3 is CASSPRRSAGGNNEQFF. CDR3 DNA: TGTGCCAGCTCACCACGCAGGTCGGCGGGAGGGAATAATGAGCAGTTCTTC. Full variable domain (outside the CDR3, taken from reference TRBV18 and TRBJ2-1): NAGVMQNPRHLVRRRGQEARLRCSPMKGHSHVYWYRQLPEEGLKFMVYLQKENIIDESGMPKERFSAEFPKEGPSILRIQQVVRGDSAAYFCASSPRRSAGGNNEQFFGPGTRLTVL.

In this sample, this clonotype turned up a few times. The CDR3 protein is CATSSSTDTQYF. Written as DNA, the CDR3 is TGTGCCACCAGTTCTAGCACAGATACGCAGTATTTT. The chain combines TRBV24-1 with TRBJ2-3; no firm D call. This CDR3 is 12 amino acids long. The germline gives CDR1 KGHDR, CDR2 SFDVKD. V was pared by 6 bases and J by 0 bases, with 3 bases between.